A selection of T cell receptor beta chains follows, all from one sample in a study of T cell responses to AZD1222 COVID-19 vaccine. TCRdb keeps only in-frame clones here, not all; method: immunoSEQ multiplex PCR. The sample contains more than 95,000 clones, 75% to 90% of which appear only once. Sequencing was performed on peripheral blood, taken on day 0 of AZD1222 vaccination. The receptors derive from an adult in good health. CDR3s include the opening cysteine and the closing phenylalanine or tryptophan. A D gene is named only where the DNA matches it firmly. Size values are once, few and many counts, or a class for expanded clones, and some rows have none.

TRBJ1-1 | TRBD1 | - | TRBV5-4 | TGTGCCAGCACCCGAGACAGGGGGACTGAAGCTTTCTTT | CASTRDRGTEAFF
TRBJ1-1 | - | - | TRBV5-4 | TGTGCCAGCAGCTTGTTGTCCTCCAACACTGAAGCTTTCTTT | CASSLLSSNTEAFF
TRBJ1-5 | - | - | TRBV5-6 | TGTGCCAGCAGCTTGGCCATCTCAGGGTCGAATCAGCCCCAGCATTTT | CASSLAISGSNQPQHF
TRBJ1-6 | - | - | TRBV30 | TGTGCCTGGAGTGACCTCCCTGGACCTTTCCACTTT | CAWSDLPGPFHF
TRBJ1-3 | - | - | TRBV5-1 | TGCGCCAGCAGCTACGACGCGGGCGGCTCTGGAAACACCATATATTTT | CASSYDAGGSGNTIYF
TRBJ2-7 | TRBD1 | - | TRBV19 | TGTGCCAGTAGTATGGGGACAGGACATACTGGGGAGCAGTACTTC | CASSMGTGHTGEQYF
TRBJ2-3 | TRBD2 | - | TRBV11-2 | TGTGCCAGCAGCCCGTCCACTAGCGCTCCATCCAGAGATACGCAGTATTTT | CASSPSTSAPSRDTQYF
TRBJ2-3 | TRBD1 | - | TRBV13 | TGTGCCAGCAGCTACGCCGGGACAGGGACTGCAGATACGCAGTATTTT | CASSYAGTGTADTQYF
TRBJ2-2 | - | - | TRBV25-1 | TGTGCCAGCAGTGAATTCCCCGGGACCCCGGGGAGCACCGGGGAGCTGTTTTTT | CASSEFPGTPGSTGELFF
TRBJ1-5 | - | once | TRBV6-1 | TGTGCCAGCAGTGAAAGGTTTAGCAATCAGCCCCAGCATTTT | CASSERFSNQPQHF
TRBJ1-2 | - | once | TRBV4-1 | TGCGCCAGCAGCCAAGATGCCGGCTATGGCTACACCTTC | CASSQDAGYGYTF
TRBJ2-2 | TRBD2 | - | TRBV4-2 | TGTGCCCGCCCCCACGCCCGGGGGGGGTTGTCCGGGGAGCTGTTTTTT | CARPHARGGLSGELFF
TRBJ2-1 | - | - | TRBV2 | TGTGCCAGCAGTCGGATGGACAATGAGCAGTTCTTC | CASSRMDNEQFF
TRBJ1-2 | - | - | TRBV27 | TGTGCCAGCAGTTTAGACGGCTACTATGGCTACACCTTC | CASSLDGYYGYTF
TRBJ1-5 | - | - | TRBV28 | TGTGCCAGCAGAGGGAGTTACAATCAGCCCCAGCATTTT | CASRGSYNQPQHF
TRBJ2-1 | TRBD1 | once | TRBV7-2 | TGTGCCAGCAGCCAGACCGGGACAGGGTCCTACAATGAGCAGTTCTTC | CASSQTGTGSYNEQFF
TRBJ1-2 | - | - | TRBV27 | TGTGCCAGCAGTCCAATTTCTTTGCGGCAACCTAACTATGGCTACACCTTC | CASSPISLRQPNYGYTF
TRBJ2-5 | - | - | TRBV5-1 | TGCGCCAGCAGTCCTGGGACGACAATCCAAGAGACCCAGTACTTC | CASSPGTTIQETQYF
TRBJ2-3 | - | - | TRBV4-1 | TGCGCCAGCAGCCCCCGCTGGGATCCCACAGATACGCAGTATTTT | CASSPRWDPTDTQYF
TRBJ1-2 | - | - | TRBV19 | TGTGCCAGTGGTGTAGGTGGCTACACCTTC | CASGVGGYTF
TRBJ2-2 | - | few | TRBV24-1 | TGTGCCACAAGGGAACCATTGACCGGGGAGCTGTTTTTT | CATREPLTGELFF
TRBJ1-1 | - | - | TRBV2 | TGTGCCAGCTCGTCCGCGAACACTGAAGCTTTCTTT | CASSSANTEAFF
TRBJ2-3 | TRBD2 | - | TRBV5-8 | TGTGCCAGCAGCTCTGCACTAGCGGGGGGTAGCACAGATACGCAGTATTTT | CASSSALAGGSTDTQYF
TRBJ1-3 | TRBD1 | - | TRBV11-3 | TGTGCCAGCAGCCCTTCGACAGGGGGCACCATATATTTT | CASSPSTGGTIYF
TRBJ2-7 | TRBD1 | - | TRBV14 | TGTGCCAGCAGCAACCGGGACAGGTACGAGCAGTACTTC | CASSNRDRYEQYF
TRBJ2-3 | - | - | TRBV6-2/TRBV6-3 | TGTGCCAGCAGTTCTGATACGCAGTATTTT | CASSSDTQYF
TRBJ2-1 | - | once | TRBV5-5 | TGTGCCAGCAGCTTGGGGGTTAACAATGAGCAGTTCTTC | CASSLGVNNEQFF
TRBJ1-3 | TRBD1 | - | TRBV6-6 | TGTGCCAGCAGTTACTCGAGACAGGGGCAAAACACCATATATTTT | CASSYSRQGQNTIYF
TRBJ1-1 | TRBD1 | few | TRBV3-1/TRBV3-2 | TGTGCCAGCAGCGGGGGACAGACCATGAACACTGAAGCTTTCTTT | CASSGGQTMNTEAFF
TRBJ2-7 | TRBD1 | once | TRBV7-6 | TGTGCCAGCAGCAATACAGGGGCAAGCCCCTTCTACGAGCAGTACTTC | CASSNTGASPFYEQYF
TRBJ1-1 | - | - | TRBV19 | TGTGCCAGTAGTATGGATGGCAGCACTGAAGCTTTCTTT | CASSMDGSTEAFF
TRBJ2-5 | - | - | TRBV7-9 | TGTGCCAGCAGCTTAGCGCGGGACACGAGACAAGAGACCCAGTACTTC | CASSLARDTRQETQYF
TRBJ2-1 | - | few | TRBV6-1 | TGTGCCAGCAGTGAAATTTCCGGGACAAACAATGAGCAGTTCTTC | CASSEISGTNNEQFF
TRBJ1-4 | TRBD1 | few | TRBV4-3 | TGCGCCAGCAGCCAAGCCCAGGGGGTTGAAAAACTGTTTTTT | CASSQAQGVEKLFF
TRBJ2-5 | TRBD1 | once | TRBV19 | TGTGCCAGTAGACGGACAGGGGGCATAAGATGGGAGACCCAGTACTTC | CASRRTGGIRWETQYF
TRBJ1-2 | - | - | TRBV21-1 | TGTGCCAGCAGCAAACCCCACGGGAGGCCCTATTGCTATGGCTACACCTTC | CASSKPHGRPYCYGYTF
TRBJ2-7 | TRBD2 | once | TRBV30 | TGTGCCTGGACCCGGGAGGATTCCTACGAGCAGTACTTC | CAWTREDSYEQYF
TRBJ2-7 | TRBD1 | - | TRBV5-1 | TGCGCCAGCAGCACAACCGGGACAGGGACCGAGCAGTACTTC | CASSTTGTGTEQYF
TRBJ2-7 | - | - | TRBV24-1 | TGTGCCACCAGTGATCCCGGGAACTACGAGCAGTACTTC | CATSDPGNYEQYF
TRBJ2-3 | TRBD1 | - | TRBV5-6 | TGTGCCAGCAGCCGGACAGGAAGCACAGATACGCAGTATTTT | CASSRTGSTDTQYF
TRBJ2-2 | TRBD1 | - | TRBV5-1 | TGCGCCAGCAGCCCCTACCTCACAGGGGCTGGGGAGCTGTTTTTT | CASSPYLTGAGELFF
TRBJ2-1 | - | - | TRBV5-8 | TGTGCCAGCAGCTTGAGGACGACGAGGAATGAGCAGTTCTTC | CASSLRTTRNEQFF
TRBJ2-7 | - | once | TRBV11-2 | TGTGCCAGCAGCCCAGGGGGGAGCTCCTACGAGCAGTACTTC | CASSPGGSSYEQYF
TRBJ2-1 | TRBD1 | once | TRBV7-9 | TGTGCCAGCAGCTTGGCGACAGGGGGCTTCTACAATGAGCAGTTCTTC | CASSLATGGFYNEQFF
TRBJ2-7 | TRBD1 | - | TRBV12-5 | TGTGCTAGTGCCCCCAGAGGAGGACAGGGAGGCTACGAGCAGTACTTC | CASAPRGGQGGYEQYF
TRBJ1-1 | - | - | TRBV11-2 | TGTGCCAGCAGCTTAACAGTAGGGGGTGAGGCTTTCTTT | CASSLTVGGEAFF
TRBJ1-3 | - | - | TRBV15 | TGTGCCACCAGCAGAGATACGCCAGGGTCTGGAAACACCATATATTTT | CATSRDTPGSGNTIYF
TRBJ1-5 | - | - | TRBV19 | TGTGCCAGTAGTATGGGTAGCAATCAGCCCCAGCATTTT | CASSMGSNQPQHF
TRBJ2-3 | - | - | TRBV11-3 | TGTGCCAGCAGTTATTCCTGGGGTAGCGGAGATACAGATACGCAGTATTTT | CASSYSWGSGDTDTQYF
TRBJ2-3 | - | - | TRBV13 | TGTGCCAGCAGCGCCGAGGGGGGGCTGGGTACGCAGTATTTT | CASSAEGGLGTQYF
TRBJ2-1 | TRBD2 | - | TRBV28 | TGTGCCAGCATTGGGACTAGCGGCTACTCCTACAATGAGCAGTTCTTC | CASIGTSGYSYNEQFF
TRBJ2-7 | TRBD2 | - | TRBV27 | TGTGCCAGCAGTTTCCCGGGACTAGCGATCTACGAGCAGTACTTC | CASSFPGLAIYEQYF
TRBJ2-2 | - | - | TRBV6-5 | TGTGCCAGCAGGGGGGGATTAGTCAACACCGGGGAGCTGTTTTTT | CASRGGLVNTGELFF
TRBJ1-1 | - | - | TRBV19 | TGTGCCAGTAGTAATAGCGGGTGGAACACTGAAGCTTTCTTT | CASSNSGWNTEAFF
TRBJ2-6 | - | - | TRBV5-4 | TGTGCCAGCAGCCCTCCGGGAGGGGGCATTGGGGCCAACGTCCTGACTTTC | CASSPPGGGIGANVLTF
TRBJ2-7 | - | - | TRBV9 | TGTGCCAGCAGTGAGGGGGTAGGGATTTACGAGCAGTACTTC | CASSEGVGIYEQYF
TRBJ2-1 | TRBD1 | medium-sized | TRBV25-1 | TGTGCCAGCAGTGAAACAGGGGGCCGGCCCCACTACAATGAGCAGTTCTTC | CASSETGGRPHYNEQFF
TRBJ1-6 | - | - | TRBV18 | TGTGCCAGCTCACCAATCCCAAACGCCTATAATAATTCACCCCTCCACTTT | CASSPIPNAYNNSPLHF
TRBJ1-1 | - | - | TRBV30 | TGTGCCTGGAGTGTACAGGGGAACACTGAAGCTTTCTTT | CAWSVQGNTEAFF
TRBJ1-3 | - | - | TRBV21-1 | TGTGCCAGCAGCAAAGTCGGCAAGAGCTCTGGAAACACCATATATTTT | CASSKVGKSSGNTIYF